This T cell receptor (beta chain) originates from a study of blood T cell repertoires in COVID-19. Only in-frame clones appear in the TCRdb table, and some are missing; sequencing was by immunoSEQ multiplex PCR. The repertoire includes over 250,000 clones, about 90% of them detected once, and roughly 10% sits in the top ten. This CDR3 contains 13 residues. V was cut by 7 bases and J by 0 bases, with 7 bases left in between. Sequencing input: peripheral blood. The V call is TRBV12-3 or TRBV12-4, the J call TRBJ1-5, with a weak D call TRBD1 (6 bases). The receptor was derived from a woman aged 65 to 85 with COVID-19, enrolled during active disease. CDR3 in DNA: TGTGCCAGCACACAGGGTAGCAATCAGCCCCAGCATTTT. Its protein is CASTQGSNQPQHF.